This T cell receptor (beta chain) was identified during a study of shared clonotypes between healthy human individuals. About the research overall: A couple of female and a few male donors aged 18 to 49 were enrolled.

This CDR3 has 11 amino acids. Germline CDR1 is SGHDT and CDR2 is YYEEEE. The trim removed 6 bases at V and 15 bases at J, leaving 9 bases unmatched. Comments on this clone: Its antigen is currently unknown.

Deep-level settings were used for running the assay. Per the study methods: Filtering differed for immunoSEQ, which gave only junction sequences without quality scores. The data were produced by immunoSEQ multiplex PCR, yet TCRdb's version contains in-frame clones alone and is incomplete. The V and J calls and clone size were taken over from that table, and D and trimming were inferred from the DNA. The sample holds approximately 2.3 million clones, approximately 93% seen once. Study-level points and caveats: Clonotypes that were shared across a handful of donors made up approximately 5.1% of naive CD4 clonotypes.

The sample was naive CD4+ T cells from PBMCs. Subset of the sample: CD45RA+ positively selected. This chain joins TRBV5-6 and TRBJ2-1, with TRBD1 identical over 7 bases. This TCR derives from a man between 18 and 29 years old in good health. Some clones in this sample may be carry-over from other donors' samples. For the CDR3, the DNA is TGTGCCAGCACCCGGGGAAGGGGGCTGTTCTTC. The encoded protein is CASTRGRGLFF.